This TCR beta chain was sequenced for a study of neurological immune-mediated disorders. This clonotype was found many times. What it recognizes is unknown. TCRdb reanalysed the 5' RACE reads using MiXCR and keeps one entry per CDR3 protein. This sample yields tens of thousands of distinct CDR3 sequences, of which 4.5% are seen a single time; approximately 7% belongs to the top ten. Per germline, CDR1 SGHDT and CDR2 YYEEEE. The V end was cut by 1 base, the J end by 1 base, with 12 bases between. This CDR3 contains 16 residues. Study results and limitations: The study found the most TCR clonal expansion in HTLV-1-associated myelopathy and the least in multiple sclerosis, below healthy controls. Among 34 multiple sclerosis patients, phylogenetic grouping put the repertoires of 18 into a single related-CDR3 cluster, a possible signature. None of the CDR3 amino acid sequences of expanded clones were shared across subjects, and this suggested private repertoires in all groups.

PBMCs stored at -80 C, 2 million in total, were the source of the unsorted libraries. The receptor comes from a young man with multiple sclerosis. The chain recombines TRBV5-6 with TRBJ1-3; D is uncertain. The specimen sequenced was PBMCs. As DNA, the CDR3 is TGTGCCAGCAGCTTGAATGCAGCGTTTTCTGGAAACACCATATATTTT. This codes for CASSLNAAFSGNTIYF.